The 9 T cell receptor delta chains reported below all come from one sample, sequenced in a study of gamma-delta chains in newborns, infants, children. TCRdb re-called the reads through CATT. The sample has about 3,400 delta-chain clones; under 0.35% are singletons. Sequencing was performed on blood. These receptor sequences come from a child who was a newborn, infant or young child, either healthy, febrile or measles-vaccinated (not recorded which).

This clone has just a few counts. A much larger clone differs by one base, so this may be a read error. Other DNA sequences in the sample encode the same CDR3. The rearrangement uses TRDV3 and TRDJ2; the D gene is possibly TRDD3 (6 bases). V was trimmed by 1 base and J by 0 bases, leaving 15 bases between them. The CDR3 consists of 16 residues. Per the germline V gene, CDR1 is TVYSNPD and CDR2 is GDNSRS (reference sequence). CDR3 bases: TGTGCCTTTAAACGGTGGGGGCAGGCTTTGACAGCACAACTCTTCTTT. Translation: CAFKRWGQALTAQLFF.

This clone was observed a handful of times. This may be a read error: a much more frequent sequence differs by one nucleotide. This sample also contains other DNA sequences that code for the same CDR3. The V and J genes are TRDV1 and TRDJ2; tentative D call: TRDD3 (6 bases). Per germline, CDR1 TSWWSYY and CDR2 QGS. The CDR3 has 17 residues. CDR3 residues: CALGEPSGGPLTAQLFF. Here the CDR3 DNA reads TGTGCTCTTGGGGAACCCTCCGGGGGACCTTTGACAGCACAACTCTTCTTC.

In this sample, this clone turned up a few times. The protein TCRdb gives is from a much larger clone and does not agree with this DNA's translation at residue 9, likely a read error; the protein shown here comes from the DNA. This chain joins TRDV2 and TRDJ3, with 8 nucleotides matching TRDD3. CDR3 length: 17 residues. The germline V gene has CDR1 GEAIGNYY and CDR2 EKD. After removal of 3 bases from V and 2 bases from J, the junction contained 5 bases not matched to a gene. In DNA, the CDR3 is TGTGCCTGTGACGTACTGGGGGGCACCTGGGACACCCGACAGATGTTTTTC. Protein product: CACDVLGGTWDTRQMFF.

With respect to this clone: This may be a read error: a much more frequent sequence differs by one nucleotide. The V and J genes are TRDV2 and TRDJ3; TRDD3 agrees at 9 bases. V was pared by 2 bases and J by 0 bases, with 4 bases of the junction left unmatched. The length of the CDR3 is 18 residues. Germline loops: CDR1 GEAIGNYY, CDR2 EKD. CDR3 bases: TGTGCCTGTGACAGGTCACTGGGGGACTCCTGGGACACCCGACAGATGTTTTTC. Protein sequence: CACDRSLGDSWDTRQMFF.

This clone was observed a handful of times. TCRdb attributes to this sequence the protein of a much larger clone, which differs from the DNA translation at residue 13; a read error is likely, and the protein displayed is translated from the DNA. This chain joins TRDV2 and TRDJ2, with TRDD3 identical over 8 bases. Germline V lookup: CDR1 GEAIGNYY, CDR2 EKD. This CDR3 has 17 amino acids. The CDR3 sequence: CACVPVNGGSGTEQLFF. The DNA of the CDR3 is TGTGCCTGCGTCCCAGTAAATGGGGGATCAGGGACAGAACAACTCTTCTTT.

This clone was detected only a few times. A single base is all that separates this from a far larger clone, so a read error is likely. The same CDR3 also results from other DNA sequences found in this sample. CDR3 sequence (DNA): TGTGCCTGTGACACCGCGGGGGCCAGCTCCTGGGACACCCGGCAGATGTTTTTC. Translated: CACDTAGASSWDTRQMFF. The chain carries TRDV2 and TRDJ3; D might be TRDD3 (5 bases). Germline loops: CDR1 GEAIGNYY, CDR2 EKD. The CDR3 totals 18 residues.

Details on this clone: Given a much more abundant clone one base away, this may be a read error. The same CDR3 can be traced to other DNA sequences in this sample. This chain links TRDV2 with TRDJ3, with D perhaps matching TRDD3 (6 bases). Germline values: CDR1 GEAIGNYY, CDR2 EKD. The CDR3 covers 20 residues. The CDR3 DNA reads as TGTGCCTGTGACAGAATGGTGTGGGGGCCGAGCTCCTGGGACACCCGCCAGATGTTTTTC. This gives the protein CACDRMVWGPSSWDTRQMFF.

This clone has at least ten counts. Given a far larger clone just one base away, this is likely a sequencing read error. Other nucleotide sequences from this sample produce the same CDR3. This chain joins TRDV2 and TRDJ1, with TRDD3 identical over 7 bases. The CDR3 runs to 15 residues. CDR1 and CDR2 from the germline V gene are GEAIGNYY and EKD. The CDR3 sequence: CACDAVLGYTDKLIF. DNA for the CDR3: TGTGCCTGTGACGCAGTACTGGGGTACACCGACAAACTCATCTTT.

The sample holds a few counts of this clone. TCRdb's protein for this DNA is that of a much larger clone and differs from the translation at residue 18, likely a read error; the protein shown is the DNA translation. The chain combines TRDV2 with TRDJ3; TRDD3 matches 12 bases. Germline V CDR1 and CDR2: GEAIGNYY, EKD. The CDR3 runs 20 residues. CDR3 sequence reads: CACDSPAGGYVSWDTRQTFF. The CDR3 DNA follows: TGTGCCTGTGACTCTCCCGCTGGGGGATACGTCTCCTGGGACACCCGACAGACGTTTTTC.